The subject of this entry is one T cell receptor (beta chain). Its target is unknown. The entry originates in a study of cytomegalovirus exposure and HLA in healthy donors. Study-wide results and caveats: Rare TCR sequences predominated, though certain public TCRs were found in many donors. Later analysis indicated greater clonal expansion among HLA-associated TCR beta chains than among equally common other chains.

Vbeta (60) and Jbeta (13) primers were used in the PCR. Repertoires were generated with immunoSEQ multiplex PCR, while TCRdb's copy carries only in-frame clones and drops some. The sample lists about 270,000 clones; roughly two thirds were seen once. Per the germline V gene, CDR1 is MNHEY and CDR2 is SVGAGI. The CDR3 contains 13 residues. V shed 5 bases and J shed 3 bases, with 10 bases lying between them. The TCR comes from a female donor in good health and CMV-seronegative. This sequence joins TRBV6-5 and TRBJ1-1; tentatively, D is TRBD1 (6 bases). The sample taken for sequencing was PBMCs. Here the CDR3 DNA reads TGTGCCAGCAGTAGTGGACAGTACACTGAAGCTTTCTTT. Encoded protein: CASSSGQYTEAFF.